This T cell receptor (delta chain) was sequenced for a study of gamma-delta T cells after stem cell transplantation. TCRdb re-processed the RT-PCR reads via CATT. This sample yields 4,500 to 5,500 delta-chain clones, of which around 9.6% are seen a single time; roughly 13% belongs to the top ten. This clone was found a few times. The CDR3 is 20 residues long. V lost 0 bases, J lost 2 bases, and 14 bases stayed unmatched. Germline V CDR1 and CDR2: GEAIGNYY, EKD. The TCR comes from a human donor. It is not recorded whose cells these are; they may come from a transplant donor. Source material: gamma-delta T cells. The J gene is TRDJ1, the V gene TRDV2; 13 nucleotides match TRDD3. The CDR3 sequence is CACDTVLGDTLNVETDKLIF. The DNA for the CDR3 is TGTGCCTGTGACACCGTACTGGGGGATACGCTAAATGTAGAAACCGATAAACTCATCTTT.